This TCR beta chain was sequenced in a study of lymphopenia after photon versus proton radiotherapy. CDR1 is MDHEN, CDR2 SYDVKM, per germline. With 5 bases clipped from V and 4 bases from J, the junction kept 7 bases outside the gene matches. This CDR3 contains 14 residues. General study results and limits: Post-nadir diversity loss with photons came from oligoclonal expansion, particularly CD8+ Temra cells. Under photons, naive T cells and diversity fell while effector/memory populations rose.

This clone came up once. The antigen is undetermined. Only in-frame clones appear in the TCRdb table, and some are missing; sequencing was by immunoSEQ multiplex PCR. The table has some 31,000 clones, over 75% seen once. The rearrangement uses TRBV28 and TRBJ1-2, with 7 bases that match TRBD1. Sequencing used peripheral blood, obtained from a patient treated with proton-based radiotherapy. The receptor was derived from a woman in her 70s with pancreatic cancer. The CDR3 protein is CASSVQQGSYGYTF. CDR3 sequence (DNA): TGTGCCAGCAGTGTTCAACAGGGGTCCTATGGCTACACCTTC.